This T cell receptor beta chain was recovered during a study of blood T cell repertoires in COVID-19. The overall study: Both acute and convalescent COVID-19 samples were obtained from the United States, Italy and Spain.

Trimming removed 6 bases from V and 6 bases from J, with 18 bases in between. CDR1 SGDLS and CDR2 YYNGEE come from the germline V gene. The CDR3 has 14 amino acids. Original methodology: By means of reference gene primer amplification, nucleated cell counts were estimated. This table comes from immunoSEQ multiplex PCR, and its TCRdb copy is limited to in-frame clones, with some not included. V and J calls and clone size are those listed in that table; D and trimming were worked out from the DNA. The data contain approximately 70,000 clones, 79% of them singletons. The sequence was collected from a man in his sixties with active or convalescent COVID-19. The chain employs TRBV9 and TRBJ1-2; unclear D gene. The source material was peripheral blood. CDR3 coding DNA: TGTGCCAGCACCAGACGACCGGACGGGGATGGCTACACCTTC. This codes for CASTRRPDGDGYTF.